This TCR beta chain appears in the sequencing data of a study of technical replicates of blood from a handful of donors. The method was immunoSEQ multiplex PCR; TCRdb's version includes in-frame clones alone and lacks a portion of them. The sample records fewer than 90,000 clones, approximately 91% being singletons. Sequencing input: T cells isolated from PBMCs. The clonotype comes from a human donor in good health.

The CDR3 loop is CASSRGTGDEKLFF. As DNA, the CDR3 is TGTGCCAGCAGCCGAGGGACAGGGGACGAAAAACTGTTTTTT. The chain carries TRBV5-5 and TRBJ1-4; 10 bases are a match to TRBD1. This CDR3 region has 14 residues. Trimming cost V 4 bases and J 8 bases; bases outside gene matches: 5. Germline V gene lookup returns CDR1 SGHKS and CDR2 YYEKEE (reference sequence).